The sequence of this T cell receptor beta chain was determined in a study of cytomegalovirus exposure and HLA in healthy donors (dated by TCRdb to about 2017). The study in broad terms: A later analysis indicated that the 120 or so validation repertoires were generated on the platform also employed for the approximately 670 repertoires of the first cohort. The study aimed to test whether cataloging public T cell receptors could reveal signatures of past pathogen exposure. A separate validation cohort of roughly 120 different subjects was used in addition to the roughly 700-subject first cohort. To predict cytomegalovirus infection status, the study brought together high-throughput TCR immunosequencing, statistical association of individual TCRs with disease status, and machine learning.

The CDR3 goes from the cysteine to the phenylalanine over 17 residues. Of all the DNA, just the CDR3 is kept, 51 bases in frame from base 1. Looking up the germline V gene (reference sequence) yields CDR1 GTSNPN and CDR2 SVGIG. Separate from the approximately 730-subject first cohort, the validation cohort of around 130 subjects was the group to which the donors belonged. Library prep was done by the immunoSEQ multiplex PCR assay. In the paper's pipeline: To diagnose cytomegalovirus status from the catalog of TCR beta chain sequences, a statistical classification framework was built. TCRdb retrieved this table from immuneACCESS and kept in-frame rearrangements only. Not all clones are present; in checked studies, unresolved V genes account for under half, and no reason is known for the remainder. V and J calls and clone size follow that table, whereas D and trimming were derived from the DNA. This sample comprises around 190,000 clones, 86% of them detected only once. The ten biggest clones cover about 7.7% of the sample.

To note about this clone: The specificity of this receptor is unknown. The input lacks base qualities; no much larger clone sits a single base away.

Broad study findings and their caveats: Most TCR sequences were observed very rarely across donors, whereas some public TCRs were present in many individuals. In vitro tests confirmed that a few of the cytomegalovirus-associated TCR beta chains recognize cytomegalovirus antigens. A later analysis had no HLA typing for the validation cohort, so co-occurrence there was scored across all 110 or so repertoires. The study gave a list of some 150 TCR beta chains associated with cytomegalovirus. Cytomegalovirus status was reported to be diagnosed by the classifier with high specificity and sensitivity in both the original and validation cohorts. The authors suggested that the approach could potentially be generalized to other disease states and immunological phenotypes. A later analysis found that TCRs clustered in the first cohort also tended to co-occur in the 120 validation repertoires, with more than 90% of cluster scores above 0.

The sample was PBMCs. The sequence was collected from a man aged 25 to 40 in good health and CMV-seropositive. The sequence links TRBV30 to TRBJ2-6, with 10 central nucleotides matching TRBD1. Here the CDR3 is given as CARREDRGSSGANVLTF. The nucleotides are TGTGCGCGGAGGGAGGACAGGGGGTCCTCTGGGGCCAACGTCCTGACTTTC.